Following are 15 T cell receptor beta chains from one sample sequenced in a study of blood T cell repertoires in COVID-19. This table comes from immunoSEQ multiplex PCR, and its TCRdb copy is limited to in-frame clones, with some not included. The data contain about 170,000 clones, roughly 80% of them singletons. Sequencing used peripheral blood. These receptors were taken from a woman of 80 years or more with COVID-19, enrolled during active disease.

The chain carries TRBV5-1 and TRBJ1-4; TRBD1 is a possible D gene (5 bases). CDR3 size: 15 residues. Germline CDR1 reads SGHRS; CDR2 reads YFSETQ. Trimming took 3 bases from V and 5 from J, leaving 14 bases between them. The CDR3 coding sequence is TGCGCCAGCAGCTCCATGGAGGGGAGGAATGAAAAACTGTTTTTT. Amino acid sequence: CASSSMEGRNEKLFF.

This clone was observed a handful of times. This chain connects TRBV7-3 to TRBJ2-2; TRBD2 might be the D (6 bases). The germline gives CDR1 SGHTA, CDR2 FQGTGA. This CDR3 is 14 amino acids long. V was shortened by 5 bases and J by 2 bases, with 9 bases between the two germline ends. The CDR3 loop is CASSVTSNTGELFF. In DNA form, the CDR3 reads TGTGCCAGCAGCGTGACTAGTAACACCGGGGAGCTGTTTTTT.

V and J are TRBV12-2 and TRBJ2-5; the D call of TRBD1 is as the table states it, not checked on the DNA. TRBV12-2 is a documented pseudogene. The CDR3 spans 17 residues. CDR3 DNA sequence: TGTGCAAGTCGCTTTGGGCCGGGACAGGAGAGTGCGGAGACCCAGTACTTC. Amino acid sequence: CASRFGPGQESAETQYF.

This clone was seen a handful of times. The V and J genes are TRBV6-5 and TRBJ2-3; D possibly corresponds to TRBD1 (6 bases). Germline V gene lookup returns CDR1 MNHEY and CDR2 SVGAGI. Trimming shortened V by 5 bases and J by 5 bases, and 14 bases separated the two germline ends. The CDR3 has 14 residues. Here the CDR3 reads CASSPRRGGDTQYF. CDR3 DNA sequence: TGTGCCAGCAGTCCCCGGAGAGGGGGAGATACGCAGTATTTT.

This chain links TRBV6-5 with TRBJ2-7; weak D call: TRBD1 (6 bases). Germline V gene lookup returns CDR1 MNHEY and CDR2 SVGAGI. V dropped 8 bases and J dropped 4 bases, with 18 bases sitting between them. CDR3 length: 14 residues. CDR3 amino acids: CASFEGQGIYEQYF. CDR3 in DNA: TGTGCCAGCTTCGAGGGTCAGGGGATTTACGAGCAGTACTTC.

The chain couples TRBV12-3 or TRBV12-4 to TRBJ1-1; D call uncertain. The CDR3 extends over 12 amino acids. V dropped 3 bases and J dropped 5 bases, with 7 bases sitting between them. The CDR3 loop is CASSFAGTEAFF. The CDR3 bases are TGTGCCAGCAGTTTTGCGGGAACTGAAGCTTTCTTT.

This chain connects TRBV12-3 or TRBV12-4 to TRBJ2-2; D uncertain. V was clipped by 5 bases and J by 6 bases, with 7 bases between them. The CDR3 has 12 residues. The CDR3: CASSPLAGELFF. In DNA form, the CDR3 reads TGTGCCAGCAGTCCACTGGCCGGGGAGCTGTTTTTT.

This clone was observed a handful of times. V and J are TRBV28 and TRBJ1-2; 10 nucleotides line up with TRBD1. Germline trimming cut 5 bases from V and 7 bases from J; bases unmatched to any gene: 7. From germline, CDR1 is MDHEN and CDR2 SYDVKM. CDR3 length: 14 residues. The CDR3 is CASSQGQGRSGYTF. CDR3 sequence (DNA): TGTGCCAGCAGTCAGGGACAGGGGAGATCTGGCTACACCTTC.

The rearrangement uses TRBV6-5 and TRBJ2-1, with 9 bases matching TRBD1. With V trimmed by 6 bases and J by 4 bases, 7 bases remained unmatched. The CDR3 loop spans 15 amino acids. Germline V CDR1 and CDR2: MNHEY, SVGAGI. The CDR3, as DNA: TGTGCCAGCAGCGTGGGACAGGGCGGGTACAATGAGCAGTTCTTC. This encodes CASSVGQGGYNEQFF.

CDR3 sequence: CASSPRTGEAGGYTF. The CDR3 DNA sequence: TGTGCCAGCAGCCCAAGAACAGGGGAGGCGGGTGGCTACACCTTC. The rearrangement uses TRBV7-2 and TRBJ1-2, with 7 bases that match TRBD1. The germline V gene has CDR1 SGHTA and CDR2 FQGNSA. With 5 bases clipped from V and 7 bases from J, the junction kept 13 bases outside the gene matches. The CDR3 sequence is 15 residues long.

This chain uses TRBV19 with TRBJ1-2; D might be TRBD1 (6 bases). Germline V lookup: CDR1 LNHDA, CDR2 SQIVND (reference sequence). The V gene lost 3 bases and the J gene lost 4 bases, with 12 bases spanning the gap. CDR3 size: 14 residues. CDR3 in DNA: TGTGCCAGTAGTATTGGGGTACAGGGCTATGGCTACACCTTC. Its translation: CASSIGVQGYGYTF.

The gene calls are TRBV15 and TRBJ1-1, with 10 bases aligning to TRBD1. The CDR3 is made up of 17 amino acids. The J segment lost 7 bases and the V segment lost 3 bases, leaving 14 bases of the junction unmatched. Germline V gene sequence: CDR1 LNHNV, CDR2 YYDKDF (reference sequence). This CDR3 reads CATSSLLRTGGYLEAFF. For the CDR3, the DNA is TGTGCCACCAGCAGCCTACTAAGGACAGGGGGTTATCTTGAAGCTTTCTTT.

The chain combines TRBV28 with TRBJ2-7; 7 nucleotides line up with TRBD1. This CDR3 has 13 residues. The germline V gene has CDR1 MDHEN and CDR2 SYDVKM. V lost 6 bases, J lost 6 bases, and 8 bases stayed unmatched. CDR3 nucleotide sequence: TGTGCCAGCAGACAGGGGAAGTTTGGCGAGCAGTACTTC. This translates into CASRQGKFGEQYF.

The genes are TRBV5-4 and TRBJ2-5; 8 bases match TRBD1. Germline values: CDR1 SGHNT, CDR2 YYREEE (reference sequence). This CDR3 region has 14 residues. J lost 5 bases, V lost 3 bases, and 6 bases had no gene match. The CDR3 nucleotides read TGTGCCAGCAGCTCTGGACAGGGAGCCGAGACCCAGTACTTC. Translated, it gives CASSSGQGAETQYF.

The chain employs TRBV9 and TRBJ2-7; tentatively, D is TRBD1 (6 bases). Trimming pared 0 bases from V and 2 bases from J, leaving 12 bases between. Germline-derived CDR1 and CDR2 are SGDLS and YYNGEE. The CDR3 extends over 15 amino acids. In DNA form, the CDR3 reads TGTGCCAGCAGCGTAGGGCCAGGGGCAACCTACGAGCAGTACTTC. Amino acid sequence: CASSVGPGATYEQYF.